This T cell receptor beta chain was sequenced in a study of OX40 agonist ivuxolimab in advanced cancers. Context from the whole study: The costimulatory receptor OX40 (CD134) was targeted by ivuxolimab, a fully human IgG2 agonistic monoclonal antibody. Intravenous ivuxolimab was administered to patients every 2 weeks at six dose levels: 0.01, 0.1, 0.3, 1.5, 3 and 10 mg/kg. Of the approximately 50 dose-escalation patients, hepatocellular carcinoma was present in approximately 20, melanoma in approximately 15, renal cell carcinoma in 9 and head and neck cancer in 9. A male proportion of roughly 80% and a mean age of roughly 58 years, ranging from about 20 to 79, were recorded for the dose-escalation cohort. Prior anti-PD-1, anti-PD-L1 or anti-CTLA-4 therapy was permitted, and about two fifths of dose-escalation patients had received checkpoint inhibitors. Partial responses were achieved by three dose-escalation patients, of whom one had hepatocellular carcinoma and two had cutaneous melanoma. Peripheral TCRbeta sequencing was intended to test whether TCR sequence diversity was altered and clonal T-cell expansion was caused by ivuxolimab. The paper covers the monotherapy dose-escalation part of the phase I ivuxolimab trial, which included N of about 56 patients.

Overall results and qualifications from the work: At doses from 0.1 to 3.0 mg/kg, clonal expansion was seen in both CD4+ and CD8+ blood T cells between baseline and week 6. Low levels of normalized T-cell clonal expansion were also seen in some patients who did not respond. In the 0.1-3.0 mg/kg groups, partial responders were among the patients with the lowest normalized peripheral clonal expansion, particularly in CD8+ T cells. After ivuxolimab, expanded clones were on average more numerous among CD8+ T cells than among CD4+ T cells. Which antigens the clonally expanded peripheral T cells were specific for was not determined.

Patients with a history of autoimmune disease or receiving systemic immunosuppression were excluded from the trial. Peripheral blood for TCR sequencing was collected from all dose cohorts at baseline, on cycle 4 day 1, and on cycle 7 day 1. The samples were taken from a phase I, first-in-human, multicenter, open-label dose-escalation trial of ivuxolimab. Adults with locally advanced or metastatic melanoma, renal cell, hepatocellular, or head and neck squamous cell carcinoma were enrolled in the trial. Before TCR sequencing, CD4+ T cells and CD8+ T cells from peripheral blood were sorted into separate populations. On this clone itself: Its antigen is not yet known. No base qualities exist here, and no much larger clone lies one base off it.

Including the terminal cysteine and phenylalanine, the CDR3 comprises 13 residues. Only CDR3 DNA is held: 39 bases, read in frame from base 1. Per the germline V gene, LGHNT is the CDR1 and FRNRAP is the CDR2. To sequence the TCRbeta CDR3 region, genomic DNA was isolated from the sorted cells. TCRbeta CDR3 regions were sequenced using the immunoSEQ Assay. Imported from immuneACCESS, the table was reduced by TCRdb to in-frame sequences with V and J called. These copies leave out some clones; in studies compared against another copy, an unresolved V gene accounts for under half, and the cause of the remainder is not known. The sample records 75,000 to 85,000 clones, around 87% of which are singletons. The ten largest clones add up to just under 0.25% of the sample.

The sequence came from an adult with an advanced solid tumor such as melanoma, head and neck, liver or kidney cancer. The chain is encoded by TRBV12-5 joined to TRBJ2-3; the D segment could be TRBD1, given 5 matching bases. Source: CD4+ or CD8+ T cells sorted from blood, taken in a trial of the OX40 agonist ivuxolimab. CDR3 region: CGSGRYSTDTQYF. The DNA is as follows: TGTGGCTCAGGGCGGTATAGCACAGATACGCAGTATTTT.